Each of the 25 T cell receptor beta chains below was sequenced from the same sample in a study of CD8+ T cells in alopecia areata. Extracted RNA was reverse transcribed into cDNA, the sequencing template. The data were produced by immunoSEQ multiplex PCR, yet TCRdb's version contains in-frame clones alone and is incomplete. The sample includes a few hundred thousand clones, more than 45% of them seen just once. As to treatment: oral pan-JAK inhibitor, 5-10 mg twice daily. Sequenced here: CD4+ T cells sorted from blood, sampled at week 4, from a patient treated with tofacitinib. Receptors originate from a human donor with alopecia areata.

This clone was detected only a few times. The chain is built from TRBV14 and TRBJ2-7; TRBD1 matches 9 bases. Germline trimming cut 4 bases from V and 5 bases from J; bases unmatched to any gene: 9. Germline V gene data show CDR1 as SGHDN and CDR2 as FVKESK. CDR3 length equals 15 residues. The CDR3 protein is CASSRRGQGPNEQYF. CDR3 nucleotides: TGTGCCAGCAGCCGCCGCGGACAGGGGCCCAACGAGCAGTACTTC.

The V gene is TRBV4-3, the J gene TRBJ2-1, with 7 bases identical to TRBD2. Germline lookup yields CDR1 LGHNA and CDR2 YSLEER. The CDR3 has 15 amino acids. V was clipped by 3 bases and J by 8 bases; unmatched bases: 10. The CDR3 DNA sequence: TGCGCCAGCAGCCATAAGGGAGGGAGATTGGATGAGCAGTTCTTC. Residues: CASSHKGGRLDEQFF.

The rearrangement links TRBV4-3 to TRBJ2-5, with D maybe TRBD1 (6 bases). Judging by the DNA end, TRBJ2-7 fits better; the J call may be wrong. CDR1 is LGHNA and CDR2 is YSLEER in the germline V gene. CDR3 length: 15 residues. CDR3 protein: CASSQEPYRVSEQYF. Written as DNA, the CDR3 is TGCGCCAGCAGCCAAGAACCCTACAGGGTGAGCGAGCAGTACTTC.

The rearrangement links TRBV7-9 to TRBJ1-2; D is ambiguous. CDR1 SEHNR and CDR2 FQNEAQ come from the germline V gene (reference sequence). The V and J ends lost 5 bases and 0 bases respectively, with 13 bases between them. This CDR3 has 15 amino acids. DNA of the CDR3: TGTGCCAGCAGCCACCGCGAGGGTACTAACTATGGCTACACCTTC. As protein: CASSHREGTNYGYTF.

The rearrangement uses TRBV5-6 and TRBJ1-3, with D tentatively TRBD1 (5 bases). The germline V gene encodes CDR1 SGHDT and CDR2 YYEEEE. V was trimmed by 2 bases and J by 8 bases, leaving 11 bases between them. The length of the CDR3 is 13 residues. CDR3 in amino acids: CASSLRGADTIYF. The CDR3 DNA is TGTGCCAGCAGCTTACGAGGGGCGGACACCATATATTTT.

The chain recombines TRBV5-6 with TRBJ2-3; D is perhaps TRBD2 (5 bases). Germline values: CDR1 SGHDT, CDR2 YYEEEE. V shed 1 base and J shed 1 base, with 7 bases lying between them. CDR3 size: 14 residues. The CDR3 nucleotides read TGTGCCAGCAGCTTGTGGGGAGGCACAGATACGCAGTATTTT. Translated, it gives CASSLWGGTDTQYF.

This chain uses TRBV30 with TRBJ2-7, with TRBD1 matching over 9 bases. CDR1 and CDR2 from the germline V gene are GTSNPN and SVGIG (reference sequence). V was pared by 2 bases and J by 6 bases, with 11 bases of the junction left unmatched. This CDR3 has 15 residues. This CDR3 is CAWSPRDRVVSEQYF. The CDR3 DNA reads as TGTGCCTGGAGTCCCCGGGACAGGGTAGTTAGCGAGCAGTACTTC.

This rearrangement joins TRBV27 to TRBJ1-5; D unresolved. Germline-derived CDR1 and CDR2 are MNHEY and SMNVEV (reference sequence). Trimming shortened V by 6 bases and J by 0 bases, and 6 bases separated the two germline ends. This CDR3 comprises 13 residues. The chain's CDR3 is CASSLTSNQPQHF. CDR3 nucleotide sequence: TGTGCCAGCAGCTTGACTAGCAATCAGCCCCAGCATTTT.

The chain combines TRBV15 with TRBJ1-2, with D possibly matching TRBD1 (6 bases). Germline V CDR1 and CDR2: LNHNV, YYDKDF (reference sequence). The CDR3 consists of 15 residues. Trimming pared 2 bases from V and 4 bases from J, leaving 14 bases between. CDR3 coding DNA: TGTGCCACCAGCAGAACGACCGGGACATCCTATGGCTACACCTTC. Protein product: CATSRTTGTSYGYTF. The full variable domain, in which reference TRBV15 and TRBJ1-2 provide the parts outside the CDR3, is DAMVIQNPRYQVTQFGKPVTLSCSQTLNHNVMYWYQQKSSQAPKLLFHYYDKDFNNEADTPDNFQSRRPNTSFCFLDIRSPGLGDTAMYLCATSRTTGTSYGYTFGSGTRLTVV.

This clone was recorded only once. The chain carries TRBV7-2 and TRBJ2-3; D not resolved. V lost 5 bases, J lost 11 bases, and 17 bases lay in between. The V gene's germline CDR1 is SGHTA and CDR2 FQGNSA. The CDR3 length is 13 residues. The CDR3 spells CASSPPRAVGQYF. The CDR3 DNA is TGTGCCAGCAGCCCCCCCCGAGCCGTGGGGCAGTATTTT.

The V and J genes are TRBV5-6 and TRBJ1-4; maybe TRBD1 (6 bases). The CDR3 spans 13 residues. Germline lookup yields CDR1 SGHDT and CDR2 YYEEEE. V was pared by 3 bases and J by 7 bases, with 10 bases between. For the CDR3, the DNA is TGTGCCAGCAGCTCCAAGGGGGGTGAAAAACTGTTTTTT. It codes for CASSSKGGEKLFF.

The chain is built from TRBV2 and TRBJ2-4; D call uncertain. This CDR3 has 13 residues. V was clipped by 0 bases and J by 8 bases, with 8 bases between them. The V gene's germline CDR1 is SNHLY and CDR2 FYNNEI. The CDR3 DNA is TGTGCCAGCAGTGAAGCGCTGTCGGACATTCAGTACTTC. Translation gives CASSEALSDIQYF.

As DNA, the CDR3 is TGTGCCAGCAGCTTAGAGGCGGGCGGCTACACCTTC. Protein product: CASSLEAGGYTF. This chain connects TRBV7-2 to TRBJ1-2; D remains ambiguous. From germline, CDR1 is SGHTA and CDR2 FQGNSA. This CDR3 region has 12 residues. The V gene lost 1 base and the J gene lost 8 bases, with 8 bases spanning the gap.

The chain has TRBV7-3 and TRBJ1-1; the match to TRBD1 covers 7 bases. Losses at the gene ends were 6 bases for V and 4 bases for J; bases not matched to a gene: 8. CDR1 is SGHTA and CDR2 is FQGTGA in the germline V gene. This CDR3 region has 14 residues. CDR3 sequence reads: CASRRQDRPTEAFF. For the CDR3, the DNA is TGTGCCAGCAGACGACAGGACAGGCCCACTGAAGCTTTCTTT.

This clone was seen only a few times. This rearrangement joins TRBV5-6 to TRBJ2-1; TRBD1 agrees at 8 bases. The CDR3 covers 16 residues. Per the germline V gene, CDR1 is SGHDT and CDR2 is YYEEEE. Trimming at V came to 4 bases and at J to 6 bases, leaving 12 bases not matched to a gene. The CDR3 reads CASSLDWSTGANEQFF. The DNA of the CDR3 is TGTGCCAGCAGCCTGGACTGGTCGACAGGGGCCAATGAGCAGTTCTTC.

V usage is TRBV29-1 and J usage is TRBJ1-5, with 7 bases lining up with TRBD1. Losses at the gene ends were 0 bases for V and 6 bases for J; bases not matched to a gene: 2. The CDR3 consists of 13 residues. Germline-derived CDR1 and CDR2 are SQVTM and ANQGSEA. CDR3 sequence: CSVEDQGGQPQHF. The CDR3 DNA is TGCAGCGTTGAAGATCAGGGGGGTCAGCCCCAGCATTTT.

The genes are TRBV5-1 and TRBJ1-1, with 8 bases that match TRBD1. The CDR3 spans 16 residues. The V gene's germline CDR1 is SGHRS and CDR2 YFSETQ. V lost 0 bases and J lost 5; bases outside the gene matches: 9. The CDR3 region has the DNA TGCGCCAGCAGCTTGGCCGGGGCAGGGGGCAGGACTGAAGCTTTCTTT. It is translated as CASSLAGAGGRTEAFF.

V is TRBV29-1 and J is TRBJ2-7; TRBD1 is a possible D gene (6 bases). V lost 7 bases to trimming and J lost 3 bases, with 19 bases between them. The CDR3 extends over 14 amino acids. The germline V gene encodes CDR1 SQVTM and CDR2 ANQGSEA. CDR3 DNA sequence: TGCAGCGCCTCGGACAGACCTAAACACTACGAGCAGTACTTC. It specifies CSASDRPKHYEQYF.

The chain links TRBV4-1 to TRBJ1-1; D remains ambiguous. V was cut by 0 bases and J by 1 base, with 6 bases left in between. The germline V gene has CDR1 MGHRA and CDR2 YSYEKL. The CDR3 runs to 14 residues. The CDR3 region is CASSQDSRNTEAFF. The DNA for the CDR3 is TGCGCCAGCAGCCAAGACAGTCGGAACACTGAAGCTTTCTTT.

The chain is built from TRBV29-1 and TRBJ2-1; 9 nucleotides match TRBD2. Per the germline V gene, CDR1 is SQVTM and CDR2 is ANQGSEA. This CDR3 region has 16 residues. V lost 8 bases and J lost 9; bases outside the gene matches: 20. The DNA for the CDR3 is TGCAGCAGCCAAGCGGGGGGCGGGAGTATTGGGAGTGAGCAGTTCTTC. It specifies CSSQAGGGSIGSEQFF.

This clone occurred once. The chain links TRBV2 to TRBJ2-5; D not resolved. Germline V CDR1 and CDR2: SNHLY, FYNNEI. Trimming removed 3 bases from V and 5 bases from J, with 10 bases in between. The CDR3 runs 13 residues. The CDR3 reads CASSEGLGETQYF. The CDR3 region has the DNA TGTGCCAGCAGTGAGGGTTTAGGGGAGACCCAGTACTTC.

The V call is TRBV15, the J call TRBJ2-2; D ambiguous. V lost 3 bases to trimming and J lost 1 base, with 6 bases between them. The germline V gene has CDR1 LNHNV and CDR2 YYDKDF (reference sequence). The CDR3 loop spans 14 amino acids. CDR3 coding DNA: TGTGCCACCAGCAGTTCGATGAACACCGGGGAGCTGTTTTTT. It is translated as CATSSSMNTGELFF.

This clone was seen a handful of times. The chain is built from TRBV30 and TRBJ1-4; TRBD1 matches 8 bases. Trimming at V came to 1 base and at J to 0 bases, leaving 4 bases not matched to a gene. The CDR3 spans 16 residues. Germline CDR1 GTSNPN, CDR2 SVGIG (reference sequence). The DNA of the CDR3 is TGTGCCTGGAGTGGTGGACAGGGCTCAACTAATGAAAAACTGTTTTTT. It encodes CAWSGGQGSTNEKLFF.

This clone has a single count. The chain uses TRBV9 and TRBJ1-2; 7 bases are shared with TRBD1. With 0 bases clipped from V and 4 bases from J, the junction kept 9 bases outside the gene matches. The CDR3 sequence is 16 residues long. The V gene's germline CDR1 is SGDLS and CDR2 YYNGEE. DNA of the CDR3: TGTGCCAGCAGCGTAGCTGAAGGGGGCGCGGGCTATGGCTACACCTTC. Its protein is CASSVAEGGAGYGYTF.

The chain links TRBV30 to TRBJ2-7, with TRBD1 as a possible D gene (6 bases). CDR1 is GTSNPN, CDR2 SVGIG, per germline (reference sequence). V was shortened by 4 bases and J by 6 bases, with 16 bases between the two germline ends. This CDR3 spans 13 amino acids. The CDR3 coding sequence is TGTGCCTGGAACGAACAGGGACGGGGCGAGCAGTACTTC. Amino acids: CAWNEQGRGEQYF.